This T cell receptor beta chain was identified in a study of cytomegalovirus exposure and HLA in healthy donors. General study points: Per published accounts, TCR beta sequences correctly predicted the HLA-A and HLA-B alleles of most subjects.

In the PCR, 60 Vbeta and 13 Jbeta primers were used. Profiled with immunoSEQ multiplex PCR; TCRdb holds only in-frame clones, not every one. The sample holds roughly 200,000 clones, 80% seen once. A remark on this clone: The antigen remains unidentified.

CDR3 length equals 14 residues. The germline V gene encodes CDR1 SGHRS and CDR2 YFSETQ. V gave up 0 bases and J gave up 5 bases, with 11 bases separating them. Input material: PBMCs. The sequence was obtained from a boy aged 5-17 years in good health and CMV-seronegative. V gene TRBV5-1 combines with J gene TRBJ1-1; a possible D gene is TRBD1 (5 bases). Here the CDR3 reads CASSLGQGLTEAFF. The CDR3 DNA reads TGCGCCAGCAGCTTGGGCCAGGGACTGACTGAAGCTTTCTTT.